This TCR beta chain was profiled in a study of cytomegalovirus exposure and HLA in healthy donors. General study findings and limits: The authors listed 150 to 200 TCR beta chains as cytomegalovirus-associated.

It was healthy bone marrow donors who served as donors. Comments on this clone: The antigen is not known.

The trim removed 5 bases at V and 8 bases at J, leaving 8 bases unmatched. The germline V gene encodes CDR1 SGHVS and CDR2 FQNEAQ. The CDR3 extends over 14 amino acids. The PCR used 60 Vbeta and 13 Jbeta primers. Using immunoSEQ multiplex PCR, the repertoire was profiled, and TCRdb retains in-frame clones only, with some absent. The sample has some 67,000 clones, about 82% seen once. The material sequenced was PBMCs. The gene calls are TRBV7-8 and TRBJ1-2, with 10 bases identical to TRBD1. The receptor's source is a woman aged 30 to 39 in good health and CMV-seronegative. Here the CDR3 DNA reads TGTGCCAGCAGCACCCGACAGGGGGCAGGGGGCTACACCTTC. It yields the protein CASSTRQGAGGYTF. Filled out from reference TRBV7-8 and TRBJ1-2, the complete variable domain reads GAGVSQSPRYKVAKRGQDVALRCDPISGHVSLFWYQQALGQGPEFLTYFQNEAQLDKSGLPSDRFFAERPEGSVSTLKIQRTQQEDSAVYLCASSTRQGAGGYTFGSGTRLTVV.